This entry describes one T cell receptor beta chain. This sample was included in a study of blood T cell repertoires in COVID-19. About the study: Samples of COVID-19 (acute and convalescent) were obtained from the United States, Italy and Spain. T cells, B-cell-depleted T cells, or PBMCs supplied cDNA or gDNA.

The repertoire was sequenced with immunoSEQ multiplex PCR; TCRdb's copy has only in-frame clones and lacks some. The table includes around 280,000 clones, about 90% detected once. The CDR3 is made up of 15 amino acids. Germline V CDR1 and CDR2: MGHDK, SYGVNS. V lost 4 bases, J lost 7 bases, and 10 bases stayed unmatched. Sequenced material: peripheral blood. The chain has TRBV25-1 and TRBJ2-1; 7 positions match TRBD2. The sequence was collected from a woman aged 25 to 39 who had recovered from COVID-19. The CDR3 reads CASSGLGGKENEQFF. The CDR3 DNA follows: TGTGCCAGCAGTGGCCTCGGGGGGAAGGAGAATGAGCAGTTCTTC.